This T cell receptor (beta chain) was sequenced during a study of T cell responses to AZD1222 COVID-19 vaccine. Only in-frame clones appear in the TCRdb table, and some are missing; sequencing was by immunoSEQ multiplex PCR. The data hold about 84,000 clones, with about 85% observed a single time. General study results and limits: Distributed over spike, vaccine-associated CD4 TCRs predominated at 160-218 and 743-854. None of the repertoires were sampled until the peak T cell response had passed. In a largely white British group with more females than males, clonal diversity was possibly underestimated.

For this clone: Its antigen is unknown.

Per the germline V gene, CDR1 is SGDLS and CDR2 is YYNGEE. Trimming took 0 bases from V and 0 from J, leaving 9 bases between them. The CDR3 has 16 amino acids. The sequence came from an adult in good health. The chain combines TRBV9 with TRBJ2-2, with D unresolved. The material was peripheral blood, obtained on day 0 of AZD1222 vaccination. The CDR3 DNA reads TGTGCCAGCAGCGTAGGTCTCGCAACGAACACCGGGGAGCTGTTTTTT. Translated: CASSVGLATNTGELFF. Filled out from reference TRBV9 and TRBJ2-2, the complete variable domain reads DSGVTQTPKHLITATGQRVTLRCSPRSGDLSVYWYQQSLDQGLQFLIQYYNGEERAKGNILERFSAQQFPDLHSELNLSSLELGDSALYFCASSVGLATNTGELFFGEGSRLTVL.